Listed below are T cell receptor beta chains from one sample, sequenced in a study of CD8+ T cells in alopecia areata. Assay used: immunoSEQ multiplex PCR; TCRdb lists only in-frame clones, some missing. The sample records roughly 120,000 clones, 56% being singletons. The sample consisted of CD4+ T cells sorted from blood, taken at week 24, from a patient treated with tofacitinib. The receptors here all came from a human donor with alopecia areata. Both conserved end residues are part of each CDR3. D genes are given only for firm matches. Size is stated for part of the rows, as once, few or many counts, or as a class when the clone is expanded.

few TRBD1 TRBJ1-2 TRBV11-3 CASSLDRTTNYGYTF TGTGCCAGCAGCCTGGACAGGACAACTAACTATGGCTACACCTTC
once NA TRBJ1-2 TRBV5-1 CASSFTDRAYGYTF TGCGCCAGCAGCTTTACGGACCGGGCCTATGGCTACACCTTC
once NA TRBJ2-2 TRBV6-1 CASSEAGSWAGELFF TGTGCCAGCAGTGAAGCGGGTTCCTGGGCCGGGGAGCTGTTTTTT
NA NA TRBJ2-3 TRBV30 CAWTVTDTQYF TGTGCCTGGACTGTAACAGATACGCAGTATTTT
few NA TRBJ1-1 TRBV14 CASSPGDEAFF TGTGCCAGCAGCCCGGGGGACGAGGCTTTCTTT
NA TRBD1 TRBJ2-7 TRBV15 CATSRTGFVYEQYF TGTGCCACCAGCAGGACAGGGTTTGTCTACGAGCAGTACTTC
NA NA TRBJ2-7 TRBV30 CAWSVRVVGEQYF TGTGCCTGGAGTGTACGGGTGGTCGGGGAGCAGTACTTC
NA TRBD2 TRBJ2-2 TRBV13 CASSLNGGATGELFF TGTGCCAGCAGCTTAAACGGGGGGGCCACCGGGGAGCTGTTTTTT
NA TRBD1 TRBJ1-1 TRBV7-9 CASSQWTGPNTEAFF TGTGCCAGCAGCCAATGGACAGGGCCGAACACTGAAGCTTTCTTT
NA NA TRBJ1-4 TRBV23-1 CASSQVVFKEKLFF TGCGCCAGCAGTCAAGTCGTCTTCAAGGAAAAACTGTTTTTT
few NA TRBJ1-2 TRBV7-6 CASSPSPYMGGYTF TGTGCCAGCAGCCCTTCGCCCTACATGGGGGGCTACACCTTC
few TRBD1 TRBJ2-7 TRBV23-1 CASRPPRDRGNEQYF TGCGCCAGCAGACCCCCCCGGGACAGGGGCAACGAGCAGTACTTC
NA NA TRBJ1-1 TRBV7-9 CASSFSLEAFF TGTGCCAGCAGCTTCAGTCTTGAAGCTTTCTTT
NA NA TRBJ1-5 TRBV4-1 CASSRNPGAGNQPQHF TGCGCCAGCAGTCGAAACCCAGGGGCAGGCAATCAGCCCCAGCATTTT
NA NA TRBJ1-2 TRBV9 CASSVGQALNYGYTF TGTGCCAGCAGCGTCGGGCAGGCCCTAAACTATGGCTACACCTTC
NA TRBD2 TRBJ2-3 TRBV5-1 CASRPGTSGDTQYF TGCGCCAGCAGACCCGGGACTAGTGGGGATACGCAGTATTTT
NA NA TRBJ2-1 TRBV30 CAWTLLIEGTEQFF TGTGCCTGGACCCTGTTAATTGAGGGGACTGAGCAGTTCTTC
NA NA TRBJ1-2 TRBV4-3 CASSQGINRANYGYTF TGCGCCAGCAGCCAAGGAATCAACAGGGCTAACTATGGCTACACCTTC
NA NA TRBJ2-3 TRBV4-3 CASSQGEMGQSDTQYF TGCGCCAGCAGCCAAGGAGAGATGGGGCAATCAGATACGCAGTATTTT
NA TRBD1 TRBJ2-1 TRBV12-5 CASGTNRGQFF TGTGCTAGTGGCACTAACAGGGGCCAGTTCTTC
few TRBD1 TRBJ1-1 TRBV30 CAWSANRGTEAFF TGTGCCTGGAGCGCAAACAGGGGTACTGAAGCTTTCTTT
NA NA TRBJ1-1 TRBV7-2 CASSLVWENTEAFF TGTGCCAGCAGCTTAGTCTGGGAGAACACTGAAGCTTTCTTT
NA NA TRBJ1-1 TRBV5-1 CASTQQGGTEAFF TGCGCCAGCACCCAACAGGGTGGAACTGAAGCTTTCTTT
NA NA TRBJ1-1 TRBV5-1 CASSLAGTYTEAFF TGCGCCAGCAGCTTGGCAGGGACTTACACTGAAGCTTTCTTT
NA NA TRBJ2-5 TRBV29-1 CSVEERQRETQYF TGCAGCGTTGAAGAAAGGCAGAGAGAGACCCAGTACTTC
NA NA TRBJ2-5 TRBV30 CAWRSTGTNLRTQYF TGTGCCTGGAGATCAACGGGGACCAACCTCCGGACCCAGTACTTC
many TRBD1 TRBJ1-3 TRBV9 CASSKGDSSGNTIYF TGTGCCAGCAGCAAAGGGGACAGCTCTGGAAACACCATATATTTT
few NA TRBJ2-3 TRBV29-1 CSAGADTQYF TGCAGCGCCGGGGCAGATACGCAGTATTTT
few NA TRBJ2-7 TRBV20-1 CSAADSYEQYF TGCAGTGCTGCCGACAGCTACGAGCAGTACTTC
few NA TRBJ1-2 TRBV6-1 CASRRQGGYTF TGTGCCAGCAGGCGACAAGGCGGCTACACCTTC
NA NA TRBJ1-5 TRBV6-5 CASSYSAALNQPQHF TGTGCCAGCAGTTATTCGGCAGCCTTAAATCAGCCCCAGCATTTT
NA NA TRBJ2-7 TRBV4-1 CASSSYEQYF TGCGCCAGCAGCTCCTACGAGCAGTACTTC
few NA TRBJ1-5 TRBV11-2 CASSSGPRFHF TGTGCCAGCAGCTCGGGACCCCGTTTCCATTTT
NA NA TRBJ1-2 TRBV6-5 CASRDLYGYTF TGTGCCAGCAGGGATCTCTATGGCTACACCTTC
few NA TRBJ2-1 TRBV2 CASTSYNEQFF TGTGCCAGCACCTCCTACAATGAGCAGTTCTTC
NA TRBD2 TRBJ2-5 TRBV5-6 CASSDLGLAWGETQYF TGTGCCAGCAGCGACCTCGGACTAGCTTGGGGAGAGACCCAGTACTTC
few NA TRBJ1-2 TRBV7-9 CASSLGGQGDYGYTF TGTGCCAGCAGCTTAGGTGGGCAGGGAGACTATGGCTACACCTTC
NA NA TRBJ2-5 TRBV5-1 CASSSSWRGETQYF TGCGCCAGCAGCTCGTCCTGGAGGGGAGAGACCCAGTACTTC
NA TRBD2 TRBJ2-3 TRBV15 CATNSGGAADTQYF TGTGCCACCAACAGCGGGGGGGCCGCAGATACGCAGTATTTT
NA TRBD2 TRBJ2-1 TRBV6-5 CASSYSSGGSREFF TGTGCCAGCAGTTACTCCAGCGGGGGGTCCCGCGAATTCTTC
NA NA TRBJ2-5 TRBV29-1 CSVVEQTETQYF TGCAGCGTTGTTGAACAGACTGAGACCCAGTACTTC
few NA TRBJ2-7 TRBV6-5 CASSYDPTAEQYF TGTGCCAGCAGTTACGATCCTACTGCCGAGCAGTACTTC
NA NA TRBJ2-6 TRBV30 CAWSPGDSGANVLTF TGTGCCTGGAGCCCCGGGGATTCTGGGGCCAACGTCCTGACTTTC
few NA TRBJ2-5 TRBV29-1 CSVELVSATQYF TGCAGCGTTGAACTAGTGTCGGCGACCCAGTACTTC
NA NA TRBJ2-3 TRBV7-6 CASSGRSMRDTQYF TGTGCCAGCAGCGGACGAAGCATGCGGGATACGCAGTATTTT
NA NA TRBJ1-1 TRBV5-6 CASSLGRRQEAFF TGTGCCAGCAGCTTGGGGCGGCGGCAGGAAGCTTTCTTT
NA TRBD1 TRBJ2-7 TRBV2 CASSVGQGFYEQYF TGTGCCAGCAGTGTTGGACAGGGGTTCTACGAGCAGTACTTC
NA NA TRBJ1-2 TRBV15 CATSRESNYGYTF TGTGCCACCAGCAGAGAGTCCAACTATGGCTACACCTTC
few NA TRBJ1-5 TRBV19 CASSIGSLQPQHF TGTGCCAGTAGTATTGGGAGCCTCCAGCCCCAGCATTTT
few NA TRBJ2-5 TRBV5-1 CASSSGLLKETQYF TGCGCCAGCAGCTCGGGACTCCTGAAAGAGACCCAGTACTTC
NA NA TRBJ1-6 TRBV6-5 CASTEQGRNSPLHF TGTGCCAGCACCGAACAGGGAAGGAATTCACCCCTCCACTTT
NA NA TRBJ2-2 TRBV30 CAWSVLGANTGELFF TGTGCCTGGAGTGTTCTGGGGGCGAACACCGGGGAGCTGTTTTTT
NA NA TRBJ2-5 TRBV18 CASSRQETQYF TGTGCCAGCTCACGCCAAGAGACCCAGTACTTC
NA NA TRBJ1-5 TRBV2 CASSEGNNQPQHF TGTGCCAGCAGTGAAGGAAACAATCAGCCCCAGCATTTT
NA TRBD1 TRBJ2-1 TRBV29-1 CSAQGTEYNEQFF TGCAGCGCCCAGGGGACAGAATACAATGAGCAGTTCTTC
NA NA TRBJ1-4 TRBV29-1 CSAQGQTNEKLFF TGCAGCGCCCAGGGTCAGACTAATGAAAAACTGTTTTTT
NA NA TRBJ1-2 TRBV7-2 CASSWEGQANYGYTF TGTGCCAGCAGCTGGGAGGGGCAAGCTAACTATGGCTACACCTTC
NA NA TRBJ1-5 TRBV29-1 CSVRAQGGQPQHF TGCAGCGTTAGGGCGCAGGGCGGGCAGCCCCAGCATTTT